This T cell receptor beta chain emerged from a study of blood T cell repertoires in COVID-19. Original processing notes: Researchers report that nucleated cell counts were estimated from reference gene primer amplification. Using immunoSEQ multiplex PCR, the repertoire was profiled, and TCRdb retains in-frame clones only, with some absent. V, J and clone size are those of that table, while D and trimming were read from the DNA. Of about 220,000 clones detected, 70% to 90% appear once; the ten largest clones hold 2% to 2.5%. The CDR3 extends over 14 amino acids. The V end was cut by 5 bases, the J end by 6 bases, with 13 bases between. The germline gives CDR1 SGHVS, CDR2 FNYEAQ.

The TCR sequence derives from a middle-aged woman with acute COVID-19. The sample consisted of PBMCs or T cells enriched from blood (not recorded which). J is TRBJ2-2 and V is TRBV7-6; D is ambiguous. The CDR3 nucleotides are TGTGCCAGCAGCCTCTCCCCCGTAGCCGGGGAGCTGTTTTTT. Translation gives CASSLSPVAGELFF.